The next 6 T cell receptor beta chains were all read from a single sample in a study of blood T cell repertoires in COVID-19. TCRdb keeps only in-frame clones here, not all; method: immunoSEQ multiplex PCR. Seen here are about 330,000 clones, roughly 90% observed once, and the top ten hold about 6%. The sequencing sample was made of peripheral blood. All receptors come from a man younger than 35 who had recovered from COVID-19.

V is TRBV27 and J is TRBJ1-5, with D perhaps matching TRBD1 (6 bases). Deletions cut 1 base from V and 2 bases from J, with 9 bases between. This CDR3 has 15 amino acids. The germline CDR1 and CDR2 sequences are MNHEY and SMNVEV (reference sequence). The CDR3 nucleotides read TGTGCCAGCAGTTTATTTTCAGGGGGCAATCAGCCCCAGCATTTT. This gives the protein CASSLFSGGNQPQHF.

This clone was picked up one time. CDR3 loop: CASSPWTSGTSSTDTQYF. The CDR3 nucleotides read TGTGCCAGCAGCCCCTGGACTAGCGGGACCTCTAGCACAGATACGCAGTATTTT. This chain uses TRBV7-3 with TRBJ2-3, with 12 nucleotides matching TRBD2. Germline V gene sequence: CDR1 SGHTA, CDR2 FQGTGA. CDR3 length: 18 residues. V shed 5 bases and J 0 bases; nucleotides not matched to a gene: 9.

J is TRBJ1-1 and V is TRBV25-1, with D possibly being TRBD1 (5 bases). V was shortened by 8 bases and J by 0 bases, with 13 bases between the two germline ends. The length of the CDR3 is 14 residues. Per the germline V gene, CDR1 is MGHDK and CDR2 is SYGVNS. CDR3 loop: CASLGRQLNTEAFF. The CDR3, as DNA: TGTGCCAGCCTTGGAAGACAGCTGAACACTGAAGCTTTCTTT.

This clone was found once. The rearrangement joins TRBV5-1 to TRBJ2-7; D is uncertain. V dropped 6 bases and J dropped 0 bases, with 13 bases sitting between them. The CDR3 is 14 amino acids. Germline values: CDR1 SGHRS, CDR2 YFSETQ. The CDR3 sequence: CASTLQPSSYEQYF. The CDR3 nucleotides read TGCGCCAGCACCCTCCAGCCTAGCTCCTACGAGCAGTACTTC.

Only a few counts were recorded for this clone. The V call is TRBV6-5, the J call TRBJ1-2; a possible D gene is TRBD1 (5 bases). V shed 4 bases and J shed 8 bases, with 17 bases lying between them. The CDR3 runs 14 residues. The V gene's germline CDR1 is MNHEY and CDR2 SVGAGI. CDR3 DNA: TGTGCCAGCAGTTGGGTCGGGGGAGGTAGCGGCTACACCTTC. This encodes CASSWVGGGSGYTF.

The CDR3 here is CASGRTSYNEQFF. Here the CDR3 DNA reads TGTGCCAGCGGGAGGACTAGCTACAATGAGCAGTTCTTC. The chain has TRBV2 and TRBJ2-1, with 7 bases identical to TRBD2. Germline-derived CDR1 and CDR2 are SNHLY and FYNNEI. This CDR3 region has 13 residues. The V segment lost 8 bases and the J segment 3 bases; nucleotides outside the gene matches: 4.